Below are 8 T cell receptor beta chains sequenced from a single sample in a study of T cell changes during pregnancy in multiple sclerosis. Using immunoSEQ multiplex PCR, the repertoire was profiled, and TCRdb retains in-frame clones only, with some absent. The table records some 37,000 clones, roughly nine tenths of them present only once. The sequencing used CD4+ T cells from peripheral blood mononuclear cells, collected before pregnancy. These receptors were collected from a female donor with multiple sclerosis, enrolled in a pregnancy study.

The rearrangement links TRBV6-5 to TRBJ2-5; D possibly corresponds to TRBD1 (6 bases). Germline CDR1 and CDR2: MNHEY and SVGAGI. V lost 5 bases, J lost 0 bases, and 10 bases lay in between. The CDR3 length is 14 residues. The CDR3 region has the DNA TGTGCCAGCAGTCCGGGACAAAACCAAGAGACCCAGTACTTC. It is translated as CASSPGQNQETQYF.

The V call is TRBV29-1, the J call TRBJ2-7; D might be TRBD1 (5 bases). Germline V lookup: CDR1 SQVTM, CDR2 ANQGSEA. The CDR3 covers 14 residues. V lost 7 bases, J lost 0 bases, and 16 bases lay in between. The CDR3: CSAQKTASSYEQYF. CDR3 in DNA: TGCAGCGCCCAGAAGACAGCCAGCTCCTACGAGCAGTACTTC.

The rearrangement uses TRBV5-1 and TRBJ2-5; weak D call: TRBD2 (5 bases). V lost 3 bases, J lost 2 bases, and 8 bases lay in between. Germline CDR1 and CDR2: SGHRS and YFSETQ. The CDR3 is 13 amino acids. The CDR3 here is CASSYGIQETQYF. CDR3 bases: TGCGCCAGCAGCTACGGGATTCAAGAGACCCAGTACTTC.

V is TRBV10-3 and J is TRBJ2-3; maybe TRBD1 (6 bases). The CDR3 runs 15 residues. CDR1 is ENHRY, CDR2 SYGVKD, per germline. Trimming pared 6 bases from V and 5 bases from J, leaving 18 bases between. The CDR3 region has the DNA TGTGCCATCAGCCGGACAGACGCACGGGAAGATACGCAGTATTTT. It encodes CAISRTDAREDTQYF.

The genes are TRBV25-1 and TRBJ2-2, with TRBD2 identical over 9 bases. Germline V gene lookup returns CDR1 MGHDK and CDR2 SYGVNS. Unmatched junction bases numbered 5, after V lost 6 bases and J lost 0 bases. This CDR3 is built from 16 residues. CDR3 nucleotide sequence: TGTGCCAGCAGGAGGGCGGGAGGGTCGAACACCGGGGAGCTGTTTTTT. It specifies CASRRAGGSNTGELFF. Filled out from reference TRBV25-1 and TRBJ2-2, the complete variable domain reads EADIYQTPRYLVIGTGKKITLECSQTMGHDKMYWYQQDPGMELHLIHYSYGVNSTEKGDLSSESTVSRIRTEHFPLTLESARPSHTSQYLCASRRAGGSNTGELFFGEGSRLTVL.

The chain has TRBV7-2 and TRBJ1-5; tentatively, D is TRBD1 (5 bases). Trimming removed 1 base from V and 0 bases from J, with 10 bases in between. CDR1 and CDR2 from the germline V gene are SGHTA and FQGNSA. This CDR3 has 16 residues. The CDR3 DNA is TGTGCCAGCAGCTTAGGACCACAGGTTAGCAATCAGCCCCAGCATTTT. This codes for CASSLGPQVSNQPQHF.

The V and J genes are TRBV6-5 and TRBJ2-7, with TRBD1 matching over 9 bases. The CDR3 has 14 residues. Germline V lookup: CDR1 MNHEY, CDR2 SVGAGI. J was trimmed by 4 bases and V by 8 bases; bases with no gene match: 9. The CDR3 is CASRRAGTGYEQYF. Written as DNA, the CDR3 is TGTGCCAGCCGCCGTGCCGGGACAGGGTACGAGCAGTACTTC.

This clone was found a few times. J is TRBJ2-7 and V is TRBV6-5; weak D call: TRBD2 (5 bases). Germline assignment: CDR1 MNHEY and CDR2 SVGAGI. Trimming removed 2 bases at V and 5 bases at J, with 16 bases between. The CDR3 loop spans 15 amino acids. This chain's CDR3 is CASSYQNRLEDEQYF. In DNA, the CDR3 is TGTGCCAGCAGTTACCAGAATCGGCTGGAGGACGAGCAGTACTTC.